This T cell receptor (beta chain) was sequenced for a study of T cell responses to AZD1222 COVID-19 vaccine. Notes on the study in general: Breadth and depth of Spike-specific TCRs rose after two AZD1222 doses. Within unmutated variant regions lay the reported targets of nearly half of spike-specific TCRs. Just 6 or 7 AZD1222 recipients were seropositive at baseline.

In regard to this clone: As yet, its antigen is unknown.

TCRdb's copy holds only in-frame clones and misses some; the assay was immunoSEQ multiplex PCR. The sample records 150,000 to 200,000 clones, about 92% being singletons. This specimen was peripheral blood, taken on day 0 of AZD1222 vaccination. The origin of this receptor is an adult in good health.

As DNA, the CDR3 is TGCGCCAGCAGCTTGGAAGGTCCAGGCTATGGCTACACCTTC. Residues: CASSLEGPGYGYTF. J is TRBJ1-2 and V is TRBV5-1; no clear D. This CDR3 contains 14 residues. Per germline, CDR1 SGHRS and CDR2 YFSETQ. The germline V and J ends were trimmed by 0 bases and 4 bases, with 10 bases remaining between them.